Listed below are T cell receptor beta chains from one sample, sequenced in a study of shared clonotypes between healthy human individuals. Using immunoSEQ multiplex PCR, the repertoire was profiled, and TCRdb retains in-frame clones only, with some absent. Of a few million clones detected, 90% to 95% appear once; the ten largest clones hold roughly 0.14%. The sample consisted of naive CD4+ T cells sorted from blood. These receptor sequences come from a young man in good health. Each CDR3 is given with its conserved first and last residue. Each record gives: J gene, clone size, D gene, CDR3 length, V gene, CDR3 protein, CDR3 DNA. A D gene is named only where the DNA matches it firmly. A row's size may be missing; if present it is once, few, many or a size class.

j_call: TRBJ2-1; clone_size: .; d_call: TRBD1; cdr3_length: 15; v_call: TRBV23-1; cdr3_aa: CASSPTGGTYNEQFF; cdr3_nt: TGCGCCAGCAGTCCCACAGGGGGGACCTACAATGAGCAGTTCTTC
j_call: TRBJ2-5; clone_size: .; d_call: .; cdr3_length: 13; v_call: TRBV7-7; cdr3_aa: CASSLDSRGTQYF; cdr3_nt: TGTGCTAGCAGCTTGGATAGCAGGGGGACCCAGTACTTC
j_call: TRBJ2-7; clone_size: .; d_call: .; cdr3_length: 15; v_call: TRBV4-1; cdr3_aa: CASSQEGGGRTEQYF; cdr3_nt: TGCGCCAGCAGCCAAGAAGGGGGGGGCCGGACCGAGCAGTACTTC
j_call: TRBJ1-5; clone_size: .; d_call: .; cdr3_length: 13; v_call: TRBV11-2; cdr3_aa: CASSSRSNQPQHF; cdr3_nt: TGTGCCAGCAGCTCCCGAAGCAATCAGCCCCAGCATTTT
j_call: TRBJ1-2; clone_size: .; d_call: .; cdr3_length: 15; v_call: TRBV5-1; cdr3_aa: CASSLDSRINYGYTF; cdr3_nt: TGCGCCAGCAGCTTGGATAGCAGGATAAACTATGGCTACACCTTC
j_call: TRBJ2-5; clone_size: .; d_call: .; cdr3_length: 15; v_call: TRBV10-1; cdr3_aa: CASSEGGGPGETQYF; cdr3_nt: TGCGCCAGCAGTGAAGGGGGAGGGCCAGGGGAGACCCAGTACTTC
j_call: TRBJ2-7; clone_size: few; d_call: .; cdr3_length: 11; v_call: TRBV5-1; cdr3_aa: CASSLGHEQYF; cdr3_nt: TGCGCCAGCAGCTTGGGCCACGAGCAGTACTTC
j_call: TRBJ2-3; clone_size: .; d_call: .; cdr3_length: 14; v_call: TRBV10-2; cdr3_aa: CASSELLATDTQYF; cdr3_nt: TGCGCCAGCAGTGAGCTACTAGCCACAGATACGCAGTATTTT
j_call: TRBJ1-5; clone_size: .; d_call: .; cdr3_length: 14; v_call: TRBV10-3; cdr3_aa: CAISEGGFNQPQHF; cdr3_nt: TGTGCCATCAGTGAAGGGGGGTTCAATCAGCCCCAGCATTTT
j_call: TRBJ1-3; clone_size: .; d_call: .; cdr3_length: 15; v_call: TRBV30; cdr3_aa: CAWSQSWGRINTIYF; cdr3_nt: TGTGCCTGGAGTCAGAGTTGGGGGCGAATAAACACCATATATTTT
j_call: TRBJ1-1; clone_size: .; d_call: .; cdr3_length: 20; v_call: TRBV15; cdr3_aa: CATSPQHYAWEGRGNTEAFF; cdr3_nt: TGTGCCACCAGCCCGCAACATTACGCCTGGGAGGGACGGGGGAACACTGAAGCTTTCTTT
j_call: TRBJ1-4; clone_size: .; d_call: .; cdr3_length: 14; v_call: TRBV11-2; cdr3_aa: CASTISLRSEKLFF; cdr3_nt: TGTGCCAGCACCATTTCCTTGAGGAGTGAAAAACTGTTTTTT
j_call: TRBJ1-1; clone_size: few; d_call: TRBD1; cdr3_length: 13; v_call: TRBV30; cdr3_aa: CAWSVQRGGGAFF; cdr3_nt: TGTGCCTGGAGTGTACAGAGGGGAGGGGGCGCTTTCTTT
j_call: TRBJ2-7; clone_size: .; d_call: .; cdr3_length: 15; v_call: TRBV7-2; cdr3_aa: CASSPSSLKNNEQYF; cdr3_nt: TGTGCCAGCTCCCCTTCGTCCCTTAAAAATAACGAGCAGTACTTC
j_call: TRBJ2-5; clone_size: .; d_call: .; cdr3_length: 15; v_call: TRBV28; cdr3_aa: CASTPQAGGLETQYF; cdr3_nt: TGTGCCAGCACCCCCCAGGCCGGGGGCCTGGAGACCCAGTACTTC
j_call: TRBJ2-5; clone_size: .; d_call: TRBD1; cdr3_length: 14; v_call: TRBV9; cdr3_aa: CASSVVAGGETQYF; cdr3_nt: TGTGCCAGCAGCGTAGTGGCAGGGGGAGAGACCCAGTACTTC